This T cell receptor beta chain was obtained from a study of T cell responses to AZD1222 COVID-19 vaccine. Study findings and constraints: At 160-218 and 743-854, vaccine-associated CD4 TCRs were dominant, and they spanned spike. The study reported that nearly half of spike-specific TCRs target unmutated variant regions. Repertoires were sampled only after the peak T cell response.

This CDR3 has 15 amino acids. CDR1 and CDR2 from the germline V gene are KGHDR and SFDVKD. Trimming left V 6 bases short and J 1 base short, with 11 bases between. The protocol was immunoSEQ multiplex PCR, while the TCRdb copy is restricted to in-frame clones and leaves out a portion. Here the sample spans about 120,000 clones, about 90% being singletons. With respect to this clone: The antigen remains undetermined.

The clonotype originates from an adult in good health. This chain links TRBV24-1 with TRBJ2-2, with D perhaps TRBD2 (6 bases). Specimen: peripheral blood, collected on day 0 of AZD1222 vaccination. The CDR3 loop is CATSPWRGNTGELFF. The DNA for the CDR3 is TGTGCCACCAGTCCTTGGCGGGGGAACACCGGGGAGCTGTTTTTT.